The clone carrying this T cell receptor beta chain was picked up a small number of times. Its antigen is currently unknown. These data originate in a study of T cell therapy after organ transplantation. Whole-study context: Short-term post-therapy samples: blood collected 4 to 8 weeks after completing therapy.

Noted time point: 4-8 weeks after completion of therapy. Drug-resistant or recurrent cytomegalovirus affected these solid-organ transplant recipient patients. Repertoires were generated with immunoSEQ multiplex PCR, while TCRdb's copy carries only in-frame clones and drops some. The repertoire holds 15,000 to 20,000 clones, with about 81% as singletons. General study points: Effects of concurrent antirejection and antiviral medications were not evaluable.

The input for sequencing was CD8+ T cells from blood, taken after autologous CMV-specific T cell therapy. This TCR was sampled from a human patient who had received a solid organ transplant and had CMV disease. Some of these T cells may belong to the graft donor.

In DNA form, the CDR3 reads TGTGCCAGCAGCTTCCCCCAGGACCCTGGGAATTCACCCCTCCACTTT. It is translated as CASSFPQDPGNSPLHF. The V and J genes are TRBV11-2 and TRBJ1-6; D gene ambiguous. Looked up from germline, CDR1 is SGHAT and CDR2 is FQNNGV. This CDR3 spans 16 amino acids. V lost 3 bases and J 7 bases, leaving 16 bases between the germline ends.